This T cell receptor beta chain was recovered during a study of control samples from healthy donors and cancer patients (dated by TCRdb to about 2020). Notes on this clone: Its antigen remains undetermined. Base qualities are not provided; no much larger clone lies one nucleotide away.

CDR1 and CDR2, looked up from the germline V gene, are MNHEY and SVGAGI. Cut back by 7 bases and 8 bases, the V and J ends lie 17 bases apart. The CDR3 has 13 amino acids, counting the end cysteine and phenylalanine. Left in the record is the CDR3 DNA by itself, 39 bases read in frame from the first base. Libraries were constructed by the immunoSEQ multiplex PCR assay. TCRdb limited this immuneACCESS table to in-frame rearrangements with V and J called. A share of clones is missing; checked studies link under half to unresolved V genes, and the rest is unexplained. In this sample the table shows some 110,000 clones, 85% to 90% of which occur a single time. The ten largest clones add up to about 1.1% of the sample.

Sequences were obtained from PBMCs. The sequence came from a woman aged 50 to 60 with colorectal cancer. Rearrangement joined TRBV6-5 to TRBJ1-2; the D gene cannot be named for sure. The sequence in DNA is TGTGCCAGCATCGAGGTGGGCGGGATCGGCTACACCTTC. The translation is CASIEVGGIGYTF.